Given below is one T cell receptor beta chain in context. Antigen unknown. Only in-frame clones appear in the TCRdb table, and some are missing; sequencing was by immunoSEQ multiplex PCR. Of about 38,000 clones in the sample, 80% to 90% are singletons; the top ten hold about 43%. This entry comes from a study of OX40 agonist ivuxolimab in advanced cancers. At the level of the study: Treatment received earlier with anti-PD-1, anti-PD-L1 or anti-CTLA-4 agents was allowed, and around 36% had some.

Blood was sampled at baseline, cycle 4 day 1, and cycle 7 day 1. Study-wide findings and caveats: Average numbers of expanded clones were greater in CD8+ T cells than in CD4+.

The CDR3 runs to 14 residues. Per germline, CDR1 KGHSH and CDR2 LQKENI. Sequences were derived from CD4+ or CD8+ T cells sorted from blood, sampled in a trial of the OX40 agonist ivuxolimab. The rearrangement joins TRBV18 to TRBJ2-5; 7 bases map to TRBD1. The end of the DNA fits TRBJ2-7 better, so the J call may be wrong. This TCR was sampled from an adult with an advanced solid tumor such as melanoma, head and neck, liver or kidney cancer. CDR3 sequence reads: CASSRTGDIYEQYF. CDR3 nucleotide sequence: TGTGCCAGCTCACGAACAGGGGATATCTACGAGCAGTACTTC.